Following are 24 T cell receptor beta chains from one sample sequenced in a study of technical replicates of blood from a handful of donors. Profiling relied on immunoSEQ multiplex PCR, and the TCRdb table lists in-frame clones only, not all of them. The repertoire holds tens of thousands of clones, with approximately 94% as singletons. The sample was T cells isolated from PBMCs. All receptors come from a human donor in good health.

The chain recombines TRBV6-4 with TRBJ1-6; no firm D call. V was trimmed by 2 bases and J by 5 bases, leaving 4 bases between them. This CDR3 spans 13 amino acids. Germline-derived CDR1 and CDR2 are MRHNA and SNTAGT. The CDR3 DNA is TGTGCCAGCAGTGACACAAATAATTCACCCCTCCACTTT. The encoded protein is CASSDTNNSPLHF.

The rearrangement links TRBV6-1 to TRBJ2-5; perhaps TRBD2 as D (7 bases). The CDR3 spans 14 residues. V was clipped by 10 bases and J by 4 bases, with 19 bases between them. The germline CDR1 and CDR2 sequences are MNHNS and SASEGT. CDR3 DNA sequence: TGTGCCACCTTGTGGATTAGGGGGGGAGAGACCCAGTACTTC. Translating it yields CATLWIRGGETQYF.

The V call is TRBV5-6, the J call TRBJ1-5; possibly TRBD1 for D (5 bases). The ends were cut back, 3 bases at V and 2 bases at J, with 18 bases in the middle. The CDR3 contains 17 residues. The germline CDR1 and CDR2 sequences are SGHDT and YYEEEE. The CDR3 sequence: CASSSIRDLGGNQPQHF. The DNA for the CDR3 is TGTGCCAGCAGCTCGATCCGGGACTTAGGAGGCAATCAGCCCCAGCATTTT.

The chain has TRBV5-4 and TRBJ1-1, with a weak D call TRBD1 (6 bases). The CDR3 contains 16 residues. Trimming shortened V by 4 bases and J by 2 bases, and 18 bases separated the two germline ends. Germline loops: CDR1 SGHNT, CDR2 YYREEE (reference sequence). The CDR3 bases are TGTGCCAGCAGCACAACCGGGGACACTCGAAACACTGAAGCTTTCTTT. Residues: CASSTTGDTRNTEAFF.

The table lists this clone with a count of one. This chain connects TRBV5-1 to TRBJ2-1; 10 bases are a match to TRBD2. J lost 1 base, V lost 3 bases, and 13 bases had no gene match. The CDR3 length is 19 residues. Germline V gene data show CDR1 as SGHRS and CDR2 as YFSETQ. For the CDR3, the DNA is TGCGCCAGCAGCTCCCCCCGACTAGCGGGCCCATTATCCTACAATGAGCAGTTCTTC. Residues: CASSSPRLAGPLSYNEQFF.

This clone was detected only once. The chain combines TRBV7-9 with TRBJ2-3, with a tentative D call TRBD1 (5 bases). CDR1 and CDR2 from the germline V gene are SEHNR and FQNEAQ (reference sequence). Deletions cut 5 bases from V and 6 bases from J, with 24 bases between. CDR3 size: 17 residues. This CDR3 is CASSHKYDSPPGDTQYF. The CDR3, as DNA: TGTGCCAGCAGCCATAAATACGACAGTCCTCCCGGGGATACGCAGTATTTT.

The chain carries TRBV5-5 and TRBJ2-7; TRBD2 aligns across 9 bases. The V segment lost 10 bases and the J segment 5 bases; nucleotides outside the gene matches: 7. The CDR3 consists of 12 residues. Looked up from germline, CDR1 is SGHKS and CDR2 is YYEKEE (reference sequence). CDR3 in amino acids: CASVAGEDEQYF. For the CDR3, the DNA is TGTGCCTCGGTAGCGGGAGAGGACGAGCAGTACTTC.

The V call is TRBV6-6, the J call TRBJ1-2; TRBD1 might be the D (6 bases). The CDR3 is made up of 15 amino acids. CDR1 and CDR2 from the germline V gene are MNHNY and SVGAGI (reference sequence). V was cut by 0 bases and J by 6 bases, with 14 bases left in between. The CDR3 protein is CASSYSDTGPDGYTF. The CDR3 DNA reads TGTGCCAGCAGTTACTCTGATACAGGGCCGGATGGCTACACCTTC.

The chain is built from TRBV7-6 and TRBJ1-3; 10 bases agree with TRBD1. Germline lookup yields CDR1 SGHVS and CDR2 FNYEAQ. This CDR3 spans 18 amino acids. The J segment lost 2 bases and the V segment lost 4 bases, leaving 11 bases of the junction unmatched. The CDR3 is CASSYYSTGTGAGNTIYF. CDR3 sequence (DNA): TGTGCCAGCAGCTACTACTCAACCGGGACAGGGGCTGGAAACACCATATATTTT.

This rearrangement joins TRBV5-6 to TRBJ2-1; TRBD2 is a possible D gene (6 bases). The CDR3 is made up of 16 amino acids. The V and J ends lost 1 base and 5 bases respectively, with 16 bases between them. The germline V gene encodes CDR1 SGHDT and CDR2 YYEEEE. CDR3 coding DNA: TGTGCCAGCAGCTTGTTCCGACTAGTAATCGACAATGAGCAGTTCTTC. Residues: CASSLFRLVIDNEQFF. The whole variable domain, remainder taken from reference TRBV5-6 and TRBJ2-1, is DAGVTQSPTHLIKTRGQQVTLRCSPKSGHDTVSWYQQALGQGPQFIFQYYEEEERQRGNFPDRFSGHQFPNYSSELNVNALLLGDSALYLCASSLFRLVIDNEQFFGPGTRLTVL.

The V call is TRBV5-6, the J call TRBJ2-7, with 7 bases that match TRBD2. Looked up from germline, CDR1 is SGHDT and CDR2 is YYEEEE. Unmatched junction bases numbered 13, after V lost 0 bases and J lost 4 bases. CDR3 length: 17 residues. The CDR3: CASSLVVGASGEYEQYF. CDR3 DNA sequence: TGTGCCAGCAGCTTGGTGGTAGGGGCTAGCGGAGAGTACGAGCAGTACTTC.

The chain links TRBV30 to TRBJ1-3, with a tentative D call TRBD1 (5 bases). Trimming left V 2 bases short and J 0 bases short, with 11 bases between. Germline CDR1 GTSNPN, CDR2 SVGIG (reference sequence). The CDR3 has 15 amino acids. CDR3 protein: CAWSLGDFSGNTIYF. The CDR3 DNA reads as TGTGCCTGGAGTTTAGGGGACTTCTCTGGAAACACCATATATTTT.

The chain combines TRBV25-1 with TRBJ1-2, with TRBD1 identical over 9 bases. The length of the CDR3 is 16 residues. Trimming removed 4 bases from V and 2 bases from J; junction bases left unmatched: 8. Germline V gives CDR1 MGHDK, CDR2 SYGVNS. The CDR3 bases are TGTGCCAGCAGTGCACCTCCGGGACAGGGAAACTATGGCTACACCTTC. Protein product: CASSAPPGQGNYGYTF.

The CDR3 sequence: CASSKQGVRQAFF. DNA for the CDR3: TGTGCCAGCAGTAAACAGGGGGTTCGGCAAGCTTTCTTT. The rearrangement uses TRBV28 and TRBJ1-1; the match to TRBD1 covers 8 bases. The CDR3 has 13 amino acids. Germline-derived CDR1 and CDR2 are MDHEN and SYDVKM. V was pared by 5 bases and J by 9 bases, with 8 bases of the junction left unmatched.

The rearrangement joins TRBV5-1 to TRBJ1-4; 8 nucleotides line up with TRBD1. This CDR3 is 15 amino acids long. The V gene's germline CDR1 is SGHRS and CDR2 YFSETQ. The ends lost 5 bases at V and 6 bases at J; junction bases unmatched: 9. The CDR3 sequence is CASRSTGGGDEKLFF. DNA of the CDR3: TGCGCCAGCAGATCTACAGGGGGGGGTGATGAAAAACTGTTTTTT.

Comment on this clone: The junction shows a germline mismatch at one end, possibly a read error. The chain combines TRBV30 with TRBJ1-5; D might be TRBD1 (6 bases). The CDR3 is 13 amino acids. Per the germline V gene, CDR1 is GTSNPN and CDR2 is SVGIG (reference sequence). CDR3 DNA: TGTGCTTGGAGGGGGGGTCCCAATCAGCCCCAGCATTTT. It codes for CAWRGGPNQPQHF.

The V call is TRBV29-1, the J call TRBJ2-3; D ambiguous. Germline V lookup: CDR1 SQVTM, CDR2 ANQGSEA. The CDR3 sequence is 10 residues long. The V gene lost 8 bases and the J gene lost 5 bases, with 8 bases spanning the gap. The chain's CDR3 is CSSQKDTQYF. The CDR3 DNA follows: TGCAGCTCACAGAAAGATACGCAGTATTTT.

As DNA, the CDR3 is TGTGCCAGCAGCCGTAGCGCACAGGGGCCCTTCGAGACCCAGTACTTC. Amino acids: CASSRSAQGPFETQYF. The genes are TRBV28 and TRBJ2-5, with 7 bases lining up with TRBD1. Germline-derived CDR1 and CDR2 are MDHEN and SYDVKM. The CDR3 runs to 16 residues. Losses at the gene ends were 6 bases for V and 5 bases for J; bases not matched to a gene: 15.

The rearrangement joins TRBV5-6 to TRBJ2-6; D remains unclear. This CDR3 contains 15 residues. The germline V gene encodes CDR1 SGHDT and CDR2 YYEEEE. Trimming pared 0 bases from V and 0 bases from J, leaving 4 bases between. CDR3 region: CASSLVNSGANVLTF. The CDR3 DNA sequence: TGTGCCAGCAGCTTGGTTAACTCTGGGGCCAACGTCCTGACTTTC.

The chain couples TRBV7-2 to TRBJ2-7; D gene uncertain. The CDR3 has 13 amino acids. V shed 5 bases and J shed 2 bases, with 10 bases lying between them. In germline, CDR1 is SGHTA, CDR2 FQGNSA. The CDR3 sequence: CASSITSTYEQYF. The DNA of the CDR3 is TGTGCCAGCAGCATTACTTCTACCTACGAGCAGTACTTC.

The rearrangement joins TRBV6-1 to TRBJ2-1; D may be TRBD1 (6 bases). There are 13 residues in the CDR3. Trimming pared 6 bases from V and 2 bases from J, leaving 8 bases between. The germline V gene has CDR1 MNHNS and CDR2 SASEGT. CDR3 sequence (DNA): TGTGCCAGCAGCCGGGACACCTACAATGAGCAGTTCTTC. It yields the protein CASSRDTYNEQFF.

In this sample, this clone turned up once. The chain joins TRBV7-3 to TRBJ2-3, with 8 bases matching TRBD2. Germline V gene sequence: CDR1 SGHTA, CDR2 FQGTGA. This CDR3 is built from 16 residues. The V segment lost 2 bases and the J segment 3 bases; nucleotides outside the gene matches: 7. The CDR3 DNA follows: TGTGCCAGCAGCTTACAAAGCGGGAGTAGGACAGATACGCAGTATTTT. It is translated as CASSLQSGSRTDTQYF. The complete variable domain, with remaining parts taken from reference TRBV7-3 and TRBJ2-3, reads GAGVSQTPSNKVTEKGKYVELRCDPISGHTALYWYRQSLGQGPEFLIYFQGTGAADDSGLPNDRFFAVRPEGSVSTLKIQRTERGDSAVYLCASSLQSGSRTDTQYFGPGTRLTVL.

The chain combines TRBV4-3 with TRBJ1-1; TRBD1 might be the D (6 bases). The CDR3 contains 18 residues. Trimming took 4 bases from V and 2 from J, leaving 23 bases between them. Germline V gives CDR1 LGHNA, CDR2 YSLEER. DNA of the CDR3: TGCGCCAGCAGCCGCGAGGTAGGACAGTTAGGAGAAAACACTGAAGCTTTCTTT. Translation: CASSREVGQLGENTEAFF.

The gene calls are TRBV2 and TRBJ2-3; 7 positions match TRBD2. The V segment lost 4 bases and the J segment 3 bases; nucleotides outside the gene matches: 7. Germline V gives CDR1 SNHLY, CDR2 FYNNEI. The CDR3 length is 15 residues. The CDR3 nucleotides read TGTGCCAGCAGTGGTAGTAGCGGGCAGACAGATACGCAGTATTTT. Residues: CASSGSSGQTDTQYF.